The rows below give T cell receptor beta chains drawn from one sample of a study of blood T cell repertoires in COVID-19. Produced via immunoSEQ multiplex PCR; TCRdb's table is partial and in-frame only. The sample carries under 350,000 clones, nearly 90% recorded once. Sequenced input: PBMCs or T cells enriched from blood (not recorded which). These receptors were taken from a woman aged 60-70 years who had recovered from COVID-19. Both conserved end residues are part of each CDR3. A D gene is named only where the DNA matches it firmly. Clone sizes are given selectively: once, few, many, or a class where the clone is expanded.

D: TRBD1; V: TRBV18; size: .; J: TRBJ1-1; CDR3: CASSHDRAEAFF; DNA: TGTGCCAGCTCACACGACAGGGCTGAAGCTTTCTTT
D: .; V: TRBV7-9; size: .; J: TRBJ1-2; CDR3: CASSLDTLRSYGYTF; DNA: TGTGCCAGCAGCCTCGACACCCTCCGTAGCTATGGCTACACCTTC
D: TRBD1; V: TRBV28; size: .; J: TRBJ2-7; CDR3: CASTLPGQVNYEQYF; DNA: TGTGCCAGCACCCTCCCCGGACAGGTAAACTACGAGCAGTACTTC
D: .; V: TRBV28; size: once; J: TRBJ2-7; CDR3: CASGRGGTSAYEQYF; DNA: TGTGCCAGCGGTCGAGGAGGGACTTCTGCCTACGAGCAGTACTTC
D: TRBD2; V: TRBV5-1; size: .; J: TRBJ2-1; CDR3: CASSPGLVFSNEQFF; DNA: TGCGCCAGCAGCCCCGGACTAGTGTTTAGCAATGAGCAGTTCTTC
D: TRBD1; V: TRBV7-9; size: .; J: TRBJ1-5; CDR3: CASSPGGGNQPQHF; DNA: TGTGCCAGCAGCCCAGGGGGCGGCAATCAGCCCCAGCATTTT
D: TRBD2; V: TRBV28; size: few; J: TRBJ2-7; CDR3: CASSGPLTSGRFYEQYF; DNA: TGTGCCAGCAGTGGCCCTCTTACTAGCGGGAGATTTTACGAGCAGTACTTC
D: .; V: TRBV7-9; size: .; J: TRBJ2-7; CDR3: CASSLGTPYEQYF; DNA: TGTGCCAGCAGCTTAGGGACACCTTACGAGCAGTACTTC
D: .; V: TRBV21-1; size: few; J: TRBJ2-7; CDR3: CASSKALFDRGSAYEQYF; DNA: TGTGCCAGCAGCAAAGCGCTTTTCGACAGGGGTAGCGCCTACGAGCAGTACTTC
D: .; V: TRBV7-6; size: .; J: TRBJ1-3; CDR3: CASSLVPTEMGNTIYF; DNA: TGTGCCAGCAGCTTAGTGCCGACTGAGATGGGAAACACCATATATTTT
D: TRBD1; V: TRBV18; size: few; J: TRBJ2-2; CDR3: CASQGVSGELFF; DNA: TGTGCCAGCCAGGGGGTTTCCGGGGAGCTGTTTTTT
D: .; V: TRBV7-2; size: .; J: TRBJ2-7; CDR3: CASSLVVGAVLSYEQYF; DNA: TGTGCCAGCAGCTTAGTCGTTGGGGCCGTTTTATCCTACGAGCAGTACTTC
D: TRBD1; V: TRBV11-2; size: .; J: TRBJ2-3; CDR3: CASSFGTDRVTDTQYF; DNA: TGTGCCAGCAGCTTCGGAACCGACAGGGTCACTGATACGCAGTATTTT
D: .; V: TRBV29-1; size: .; J: TRBJ1-1; CDR3: CSVGDGGEAFF; DNA: TGCAGCGTTGGTGACGGAGGTGAAGCTTTCTTT
D: .; V: TRBV5-4; size: .; J: TRBJ2-3; CDR3: CASSLGGAGADTQYF; DNA: TGTGCCAGCAGCTTAGGGGGGGCGGGGGCAGATACGCAGTATTTT
D: TRBD1; V: TRBV18; size: .; J: TRBJ1-1; CDR3: CASSLTGDLSEAFF; DNA: TGTGCCAGCTCACTGACAGGGGATCTGTCTGAAGCTTTCTTT
D: .; V: TRBV29-1; size: .; J: TRBJ1-3; CDR3: CSVEDLSRAIYF; DNA: TGCAGCGTTGAAGATCTTTCCCGCGCCATATATTTT
D: .; V: TRBV28; size: .; J: TRBJ2-2; CDR3: CASSLVVGGDTGELFF; DNA: TGTGCCAGCAGTTTGGTTGTCGGGGGAGACACCGGGGAGCTGTTTTTT
D: .; V: TRBV5-1; size: .; J: TRBJ1-1; CDR3: CASSLGGGVNTEAFF; DNA: TGCGCCAGCAGTTTGGGCGGGGGAGTGAACACTGAAGCTTTCTTT
D: .; V: TRBV11-2; size: .; J: TRBJ2-1; CDR3: CASSTQGGESEQFF; DNA: TGTGCCAGCAGCACTCAGGGAGGTGAGAGTGAGCAGTTCTTC
D: TRBD2; V: TRBV29-1; size: .; J: TRBJ2-2; CDR3: CSVASGFTGELFF; DNA: TGCAGCGTGGCTAGCGGCTTCACCGGGGAGCTGTTTTTT
D: .; V: TRBV7-2; size: .; J: TRBJ2-5; CDR3: CASSPPGTGETQYF; DNA: TGTGCCAGCAGCCCCCCAGGGACTGGGGAGACCCAGTACTTC
D: .; V: TRBV28; size: .; J: TRBJ2-7; CDR3: CASSPLSSASVTYEQYF; DNA: TGTGCCAGCAGCCCGTTGTCCTCGGCTAGCGTGACCTACGAGCAGTACTTC
D: .; V: TRBV28; size: .; J: TRBJ2-2; CDR3: CASSPTFGNTGELFF; DNA: TGTGCCAGCAGCCCTACCTTCGGGAACACCGGGGAGCTGTTTTTT
D: .; V: TRBV5-8; size: .; J: TRBJ1-1; CDR3: CASSFQGVGNTEAFF; DNA: TGTGCCAGCAGCTTCCAGGGTGTTGGGAACACTGAAGCTTTCTTT
D: TRBD1; V: TRBV11-2; size: .; J: TRBJ2-7; CDR3: CASSEGANPRKQYF; DNA: TGTGCCAGCAGCGAGGGGGCGAATCCGCGAAAGCAGTACTTC
D: .; V: TRBV19; size: .; J: TRBJ2-3; CDR3: CASSLQTQGHTDTQYF; DNA: TGTGCCAGTAGTCTGCAGACTCAGGGTCATACAGATACGCAGTATTTT
D: .; V: TRBV2; size: .; J: TRBJ1-1; CDR3: CASSEAAALNTEAFF; DNA: TGTGCCAGCAGTGAAGCCGCGGCGCTGAACACTGAAGCTTTCTTT
D: .; V: TRBV4-2; size: .; J: TRBJ1-1; CDR3: CASSQGSGRRAEAFF; DNA: TGTGCCAGCAGCCAAGGTTCGGGGAGGAGAGCTGAAGCTTTCTTT
D: .; V: TRBV2; size: .; J: TRBJ1-1; CDR3: CATREDTEAFF; DNA: TGTGCCACCAGGGAGGACACTGAAGCTTTCTTT
D: .; V: TRBV5-1; size: once; J: TRBJ2-1; CDR3: CASSLSVGNNEQFF; DNA: TGCGCCAGCAGCTTGTCGGTTGGTAACAATGAGCAGTTCTTC
D: TRBD1; V: TRBV11-2; size: .; J: TRBJ2-1; CDR3: CASSLGQGPQNEQFF; DNA: TGTGCCAGCAGCTTAGGACAGGGGCCTCAAAATGAGCAGTTCTTC
D: .; V: TRBV2; size: .; J: TRBJ2-5; CDR3: CASSGLTSLETQYF; DNA: TGTGCCAGCAGTGGTCTCACTAGTTTGGAGACCCAGTACTTC
D: .; V: TRBV24-1; size: .; J: TRBJ2-2; CDR3: CATGRGAGELFF; DNA: TGTGCCACCGGCAGGGGGGCCGGGGAGCTGTTTTTT
D: TRBD1; V: TRBV28; size: few; J: TRBJ1-4; CDR3: CASSTRQGAQEKLFF; DNA: TGTGCCAGCAGTACCCGACAGGGGGCGCAAGAAAAACTGTTTTTT
D: .; V: TRBV5-4; size: .; J: TRBJ1-1; CDR3: CASSLQGMMNTEAFF; DNA: TGTGCCAGCAGCTTGCAGGGAATGATGAACACTGAAGCTTTCTTT
D: .; V: TRBV7-6; size: .; J: TRBJ2-3; CDR3: CASSLEVEDTDTQYF; DNA: TGTGCCAGCAGCTTAGAGGTGGAGGACACAGATACGCAGTATTTT
D: .; V: TRBV28; size: .; J: TRBJ2-2; CDR3: CASSLPAGELFF; DNA: TGTGCCAGCAGTTTACCAGCCGGGGAGCTGTTTTTT
D: .; V: TRBV7-9; size: once; J: TRBJ2-7; CDR3: CASSNTLTGTFYEQYF; DNA: TGTGCCAGCAGCAACACTTTAACAGGGACCTTCTACGAGCAGTACTTC
D: .; V: TRBV2; size: .; J: TRBJ1-2; CDR3: CASSEAMGALYGYTF; DNA: TGTGCCAGCAGTGAAGCTATGGGAGCCCTCTATGGCTACACCTTC
D: .; V: TRBV28; size: .; J: TRBJ1-4; CDR3: CASGGIGGVNEKLFF; DNA: TGTGCCAGCGGGGGAATTGGCGGGGTTAATGAAAAACTGTTTTTT